This TCR beta chain was sequenced for a study of post-analysis software for immune sequencing data. Findings and caveats of the study: The five TRBV segments detected at higher frequency in patients than in controls included TRBV5-6, TRBV5-1 and TRBV20-1.

The authors incorporated unique molecular identifiers into the TCR beta cDNA libraries. TCRdb fed the PCR reads into MiXCR, producing one record per CDR3 protein. There are roughly 730,000 distinct CDR3 sequences in the sample; roughly 27% occur only once, and under 0.7% lies in the top ten. Regarding this clonotype: What it binds is unknown. This clone may be a read error of a much larger clone one base away.

This CDR3 is built from 13 residues. Germline CDR1 SQVTM, CDR2 ANQGSEA. The V and J ends lost 4 bases and 6 bases, in that order; junction bases with no gene match: 9. The specimen sequenced was blood. The source of this sequence is a girl between 10 and 17 years old with multiple sclerosis. The chain has TRBV29-1 and TRBJ2-7, with TRBD1 matching over 7 bases. Here the CDR3 reads CSVGRQGRGEQYF. DNA for the CDR3: TGCAGCGTTGGGCGACAGGGTCGGGGCGAGCAGTACTTC.